Listed here are 4 T cell receptor beta chains from one sample, sequenced in a study of blood T cell repertoires in COVID-19. Sequencing was performed with immunoSEQ multiplex PCR; in TCRdb, only in-frame clones are kept and a portion is missing. The sample lists 200,000 to 250,000 clones, roughly 84% occurring once. Sequencing input: PBMCs or T cells enriched from blood (not recorded which). Receptors originate from a woman in her thirties or forties who had recovered from COVID-19.

The rearrangement links TRBV13 to TRBJ2-7, with 11 bases aligning to TRBD2. Germline CDR1 is PRHDT and CDR2 is FYEKMQ (reference sequence). CDR3 length: 16 residues. The V segment lost 5 bases and the J segment 5 bases; nucleotides outside the gene matches: 11. The CDR3 nucleotides read TGTGCCAGCAGCCGACTAGCGGGAAGGGGTTTGGACGAGCAGTACTTC. This codes for CASSRLAGRGLDEQYF.

This chain connects TRBV12-3 or TRBV12-4 to TRBJ1-2; 8 nucleotides match TRBD1. This CDR3 has 13 amino acids. V shed 6 bases, J shed 7 bases, and the junction held 7 bases outside the gene matches. The CDR3 loop is CASSLDRVVGYTF. The CDR3 DNA reads TGTGCCAGCAGCCTGGACAGGGTGGTTGGCTACACCTTC.

The chain has TRBV19 and TRBJ2-5; 9 positions match TRBD1. The CDR3 consists of 15 residues. The V gene end was trimmed by 1 base and the J gene end by 3 bases; junction bases not matched to a gene: 3. The germline CDR1 and CDR2 sequences are LNHDA and SQIVND (reference sequence). CDR3 nucleotide sequence: TGTGCCAGTAGTATAGCTACAGGGGGCAAAGAGACCCAGTACTTC. Translated, it gives CASSIATGGKETQYF.

The chain uses TRBV24-1 and TRBJ2-5, with unresolved D. In germline, CDR1 is KGHDR, CDR2 SFDVKD. Trimming removed 1 base from V and 2 bases from J, with 7 bases in between. The CDR3 is 14 amino acids. The CDR3 DNA follows: TGTGCCACCAGTGATTTTCGCCAGCAAGAGACCCAGTACTTC. Translating it yields CATSDFRQQETQYF.